This T cell receptor beta chain is from a study of blood T cell repertoires in COVID-19. Study context: PBMCs, B-cell-depleted T cells, or T cells provided the cDNA or gDNA that made up the material.

J lost 3 bases, V lost 6 bases, and 8 bases had no gene match. CDR3 length: 15 residues. Germline CDR1 is LGHDT and CDR2 is YNNKEL (reference sequence). Participants were aged about 18 to 90 years from 20 to 30 US areas. Cohort 3 donors were reported recovered after two negative PCRs, clearance, or symptom resolution. TCRdb keeps only in-frame clones here, not all; method: immunoSEQ multiplex PCR. The data hold approximately 440,000 clones, with around 87% observed a single time. Sequencing was done on a sample of PBMCs or T cells enriched from blood (not recorded which). The chain couples TRBV3-1 (or the pseudogene TRBV3-2) to TRBJ1-1; 9 bases line up with TRBD1. The clonotype was recovered from a woman under 30 who had recovered from COVID-19. As DNA, the CDR3 is TGTGCCAGCAGTAAACAGGGGGCAGAGGACACTGAAGCTTTCTTT. Amino acids: CASSKQGAEDTEAFF.